This T cell receptor (beta chain) emerged from a study of blood T cell repertoires in COVID-19. In the study overall: Acute and convalescent COVID-19 specimens originated in the United States, Italy and Spain. PBMCs, B-cell-depleted T cells, or T cells provided the cDNA or gDNA that made up the material.

Looked up from germline, CDR1 is MNHEY and CDR2 is SVGAGI. This CDR3 contains 15 residues. Losses at the gene ends were 6 bases for V and 7 bases for J; bases not matched to a gene: 5. Here immunoSEQ multiplex PCR was the method, and the copy in TCRdb shows in-frame clones only, minus some. This table has over 150,000 clones, approximately 80% appearing once. The Seattle site enrolled patients during active infection and followed them longitudinally. The source is a woman older than 75 with COVID-19, enrolled during active disease. Sample: peripheral blood. The chain couples TRBV6-5 to TRBJ2-1; 14 nucleotides align to TRBD2. Written as DNA, the CDR3 is TGTGCCAGCAGCTATGGACTAGCGGGGGGTAATGAGCAGTTCTTC. Residues: CASSYGLAGGNEQFF.